This T cell receptor beta chain was captured by sequencing in a study of blood T cell repertoires in COVID-19. Per germline, CDR1 LNHDA and CDR2 SQIVND (reference sequence). This CDR3 region has 15 residues. V was clipped by 1 base and J by 3 bases, with 10 bases between them. Libraries were prepared by immunoSEQ multiplex PCR; TCRdb keeps only in-frame clonotypes and omits some of them. The sample consists of a few hundred thousand clones, about 83% of them appearing once. This clonotype was sampled from a woman aged 40 to 55 who had recovered from COVID-19. Sequenced input: PBMCs or T cells enriched from blood (not recorded which). The chain has TRBV19 and TRBJ1-5; D possibly corresponds to TRBD1 (6 bases). The CDR3: CASSIGGQLNQPQHF. The CDR3 coding sequence is TGTGCCAGTAGTATAGGAGGACAGCTCAATCAGCCCCAGCATTTT. Looking up the rest from reference TRBV19 and TRBJ1-5 gives the full variable domain: DGGITQSPKYLFRKEGQNVTLSCEQNLNHDAMYWYRQDPGQGLRLIYYSQIVNDFQKGDIAEGYSVSREKKESFPLTVTSAQKNPTAFYLCASSIGGQLNQPQHFGDGTRLSIL.